Listed here are 5 T cell receptor beta chains from one sample, sequenced in a study of T cell responses to AZD1222 COVID-19 vaccine. The repertoire was sequenced with immunoSEQ multiplex PCR; TCRdb's copy has only in-frame clones and lacks some. There are tens of thousands of clones in the sample; around nine tenths occur only once, and 13% lies in the top ten. Material: peripheral blood, obtained on day 0 of AZD1222 vaccination. Receptors were obtained from an adult in good health.

The gene calls are TRBV3-1 (or the pseudogene TRBV3-2) and TRBJ2-7; D not certain. The CDR3 contains 14 residues. Germline CDR1 LGHDT, CDR2 YNNKEL (reference sequence). V was cut by 4 bases and J by 6 bases, with 16 bases left in between. This CDR3 is CASSRATFDCEQYF. The CDR3 coding sequence is TGTGCCAGCAGCCGAGCTACATTCGACTGCGAGCAGTACTTC.

The chain couples TRBV7-2 to TRBJ1-1; a weak D match, TRBD1 (5 bases). The germline gives CDR1 SGHTA, CDR2 FQGNSA. V was clipped by 1 base and J by 1 base, with 10 bases between them. The CDR3 runs to 15 residues. This CDR3 reads CASSLGGGSNTEAFF. The CDR3 nucleotides are TGTGCCAGCAGCTTAGGCGGGGGTTCGAACACTGAAGCTTTCTTT. Full variable domain (outside the CDR3, taken from reference TRBV7-2 and TRBJ1-1): GAGVSQSPSNKVTEKGKDVELRCDPISGHTALYWYRQSLGQGLEFLIYFQGNSAPDKSGLPSDRFSAERTGGSVSTLTIQRTQQEDSAVYLCASSLGGGSNTEAFFGQGTRLTVV.

The CDR3 nucleotides are TGTGCCATCAGTGAGTATGTGGCCCATGACAGGGGCGACTATGGCTACACCTTC. The encoded protein is CAISEYVAHDRGDYGYTF. The rearrangement joins TRBV10-3 to TRBJ1-2; 8 nucleotides match TRBD1. V gave up 1 base and J gave up 3 bases; unmatched junction bases: 13. The CDR3 contains 18 residues. Germline assignment: CDR1 ENHRY and CDR2 SYGVKD.

The CDR3 sequence: CASSLEGGNGYTF. The CDR3, as DNA: TGCGCCAGCAGCCTGGAAGGGGGCAATGGCTACACCTTC. This chain connects TRBV5-1 to TRBJ1-2, with TRBD1 matching over 7 bases. J was trimmed by 6 bases and V by 4 bases; bases with no gene match: 6. This CDR3 contains 13 residues. Germline lookup yields CDR1 SGHRS and CDR2 YFSETQ.

The chain carries TRBV5-1 and TRBJ1-2, with 8 positions matching TRBD1. CDR3 length: 14 amino acids. Germline values: CDR1 SGHRS, CDR2 YFSETQ. V lost 4 bases and J lost 4; bases outside the gene matches: 6. CDR3 loop: CASSPPDRAYGYTF. The CDR3 region has the DNA TGCGCCAGCAGCCCCCCGGACAGGGCCTATGGCTACACCTTC.